These 30 T cell receptor beta chains came from one sample sequenced in a study of CD8 T cells in ankylosing spondylitis. TCRdb redid the calling of the 5' RACE reads with MiXCR, one entry per CDR3 protein. The sample has about 130,000 distinct CDR3 sequences; around 7% are singletons. The material sequenced was blood, either unsorted or a sorted T cell fraction (not recorded which). These receptor sequences come from a male donor with ankylosing spondylitis or in good health (not recorded which).

The table lists this clonotype with a few counts. J is TRBJ2-1 and V is TRBV14; 9 positions match TRBD2. In germline, CDR1 is SGHDN, CDR2 FVKESK. The length of the CDR3 is 15 residues. The V gene end was trimmed by 4 bases and the J gene end by 8 bases; junction bases not matched to a gene: 9. CDR3 protein: CASSPRSGRRYEQFF. The DNA for the CDR3 is TGTGCCAGCAGCCCACGGAGCGGGAGGAGATATGAGCAGTTCTTC.

At least ten counts were recorded for this clonotype. V is TRBV10-3 and J is TRBJ2-5, with TRBD1 matching 10 bases. The V segment lost 6 bases and the J segment 5 bases; nucleotides outside the gene matches: 15. Germline V gives CDR1 ENHRY, CDR2 SYGVKD. The CDR3 length is 17 residues. The CDR3 sequence is CAISSGGQGFYGETQYF. For the CDR3, the DNA is TGTGCCATCAGCAGCGGGGGACAGGGGTTCTACGGGGAGACCCAGTACTTC.

This clonotype occurred many times. The chain links TRBV7-9 to TRBJ2-7, with D hard to call. CDR3 length equals 9 residues. CDR1 is SEHNR and CDR2 is FQNEAQ in the germline V gene (reference sequence). V lost 8 bases to trimming and J lost 3 bases, with 2 bases between them. CDR3 region: CASGYEQYF. The CDR3 DNA is TGTGCCAGCGGCTACGAGCAGTACTTC.

This clonotype was seen many times. The rearrangement joins TRBV29-1 to TRBJ1-1, with D uncertain. The V end lost 3 bases, the J end lost 0 bases, and 14 bases lay between the germline ends. Germline V CDR1 and CDR2: SQVTM, ANQGSEA. The CDR3 covers 15 residues. CDR3 protein: CSVDPGPIMNTEAFF. The DNA for the CDR3 is TGCAGCGTTGATCCAGGTCCGATCATGAACACTGAAGCTTTCTTT.

This chain joins TRBV30 and TRBJ1-1, with D uncertain. From germline, CDR1 is GTSNPN and CDR2 SVGIG (reference sequence). The CDR3 loop spans 13 amino acids. V gave up 2 bases and J gave up 2 bases, with 9 bases separating them. The CDR3 is CAWSYGVNTEAFF. The CDR3 nucleotides are TGTGCCTGGAGTTATGGCGTTAACACTGAAGCTTTCTTT.

Ten or more counts support this clonotype. V usage is TRBV12-3 or TRBV12-4 and J usage is TRBJ1-1; D ambiguous. Trimming took off 2 bases at V and 1 base at J, with 5 bases between the two ends. This CDR3 region has 13 residues. The CDR3 loop reads CASSLNKNTEAFF. CDR3 in DNA: TGTGCCAGCAGTTTAAACAAGAACACTGAAGCTTTCTTT.

This clonotype was seen many times. The chain links TRBV12-3 or TRBV12-4 to TRBJ1-1; TRBD1 aligns across 8 bases. The junction had 4 bases not matched to a gene; V was cut back by 3 bases and J by 7 bases. CDR3 length: 13 amino acids. The CDR3 coding sequence is TGTGCCAGCAGTTTCCCTGGACAGGGTGAAGCTTTCTTT. Translating it yields CASSFPGQGEAFF.

The table lists this clonotype with many counts. The chain uses TRBV20-1 and TRBJ2-1, with D maybe TRBD1 (6 bases). Between the trimmed V and J ends, which lost 6 bases and 5 bases, there was a span of 8 bases. The CDR3 is 11 residues long. CDR1 is DFQATT, CDR2 SNEGSKA, per germline (reference sequence). This CDR3 is CSARDNNEQFF. CDR3 sequence (DNA): TGCAGTGCCCGGGACAACAATGAGCAGTTCTTC.

This clonotype was seen at least ten times. The rearrangement links TRBV4-3 to TRBJ2-1; D unresolved. The germline CDR1 and CDR2 sequences are LGHNA and YSLEER. Trimming took off 1 base at V and 0 bases at J, with 7 bases between the two ends. This CDR3 has 15 amino acids. Here the CDR3 DNA reads TGCGCCAGCAGCCAAGGGGGTTCCTCCTACAATGAGCAGTTCTTC. Translating it yields CASSQGGSSYNEQFF.

This clonotype came up many times. The chain combines TRBV20-1 with TRBJ2-1, with D perhaps matching TRBD2 (6 bases). Germline assignment: CDR1 DFQATT and CDR2 SNEGSKA (reference sequence). V was pared by 6 bases and J by 4 bases, with 19 bases between. CDR3 length equals 15 residues. CDR3 coding DNA: TGCAGTGCCACGAGGGCGGGGTCCCCGTACAATGAGCAGTTCTTC. It codes for CSATRAGSPYNEQFF.

On this clonotype: One end of the junction does not line up with germline, which may come from a read error. The J gene is TRBJ2-3, the V gene TRBV5-1; either TRBD1 or TRBD2 may supply D (5 bases each). CDR1 SGHRS and CDR2 YFSETQ come from the germline V gene. The CDR3 sequence is 15 residues long. The CDR3: CASSTQGARTGTQYF. The CDR3 nucleotides read TGCGCCAGCTCCACCCAGGGAGCACGCACAGGTACGCAGTATTTT.

With regard to this clonotype: No conserved phenylalanine or tryptophan ends this CDR3, so it is likely a read error. This rearrangement joins TRBV5-1 to TRBJ2-1; 11 bases map to TRBD2. With V trimmed by 4 bases and J by 4 bases, 4 bases remained unmatched. In germline, CDR1 is SGHRS, CDR2 YFSETQ. The CDR3 covers 15 residues. CDR3 in amino acids: CASSNLAGGYNEQFL. CDR3 coding DNA: TGCGCCAGCAGCAATCTAGCGGGGGGATACAATGAGCAGTTCTTA.

This clonotype was seen repeatedly, ten times or more. This chain links TRBV7-3 with TRBJ2-3, with TRBD2 as a possible D gene (6 bases). CDR3 length: 14 residues. CDR1 is SGHTA and CDR2 is FQGTGA in the germline V gene. Trimming removed 3 bases at V and 9 bases at J, with 16 bases between. CDR3 sequence (DNA): TGTGCCAGCAGCTTGGGAAGCGGGTATGAAACGCAGTATTTT. This encodes CASSLGSGYETQYF.

This clonotype was recorded many times. The chain carries TRBV7-3 and TRBJ2-3, with 13 bases lining up with TRBD2. Trimming removed 5 bases from V and 3 bases from J; junction bases left unmatched: 5. Germline V CDR1 and CDR2: SGHTA, FQGTGA. CDR3 size: 16 residues. In nucleotides, the CDR3 is TGTGCCAGCAGCCTTGGGACTAGCGGGGTTACAGATACGCAGTATTTT. Its protein is CASSLGTSGVTDTQYF.

The table lists this clonotype with many counts. The rearrangement links TRBV28 to TRBJ2-6; TRBD1 aligns across 7 bases. This CDR3 has 16 residues. V shed 5 bases and J 2 bases; nucleotides not matched to a gene: 6. Germline V CDR1 and CDR2: MDHEN, SYDVKM. The CDR3 nucleotides are TGTGCCAGCAGTGAGGACAGGACCCCTGGGGCCAACGTCCTGACTTTC. This encodes CASSEDRTPGANVLTF.

This clonotype was seen ten or more times. J is TRBJ1-6 and V is TRBV12-3 or TRBV12-4; TRBD1 might be the D (6 bases). Trimming stripped 1 base from V and 10 bases from J, with 14 bases between. The CDR3 consists of 15 residues. As DNA, the CDR3 is TGTGCCAGCAGTTTAGTCGGGGGCATTAACTCACCCCTCCACTTT. It encodes CASSLVGGINSPLHF.

This clonotype was seen at least ten times. The chain combines TRBV20-1 with TRBJ2-3; 12 positions match TRBD2. This CDR3 spans 19 amino acids. Trimming removed 4 bases from V and 0 bases from J; junction bases left unmatched: 14. The germline V gene has CDR1 DFQATT and CDR2 SNEGSKA (reference sequence). This chain's CDR3 is CSAISGLAGGDTSTDTQYF. For the CDR3, the DNA is TGCAGTGCTATCTCCGGCCTAGCGGGGGGGGACACTAGCACAGATACGCAGTATTTT.

This clonotype was seen ten or more times. This chain uses TRBV2 with TRBJ2-1; TRBD2 agrees at 7 bases. The CDR3 is 13 amino acids. V lost 8 bases to trimming and J lost 9 bases; unmatched junction nucleotides: 10. Germline values: CDR1 SNHLY, CDR2 FYNNEI. CDR3 sequence: CASGGQGGVEQFF. CDR3 in DNA: TGTGCCAGCGGAGGTCAGGGAGGGGTTGAGCAGTTCTTC.

This clonotype showed up just a few times. V gene TRBV5-6 combines with J gene TRBJ2-3; TRBD2 matches at 10 bases. J gave up 4 bases and V 1 base, and 6 bases lay outside the gene matches. The CDR3 has 16 residues. CDR1 is SGHDT, CDR2 YYEEEE, per germline. The CDR3 loop reads CASSLRLAGDADTQYF. CDR3 sequence (DNA): TGTGCCAGCAGCTTGAGGCTAGCGGGGGACGCAGATACGCAGTATTTT.

The table lists this clonotype with many counts. The chain links TRBV20-1 to TRBJ1-6; no reliable D call. The CDR3 is 12 amino acids. The V gene lost 0 bases and the J gene lost 8 bases, with 5 bases spanning the gap. Germline V gene lookup returns CDR1 DFQATT and CDR2 SNEGSKA (reference sequence). CDR3 sequence reads: CSARDRDSPLHF. The CDR3 DNA reads TGCAGTGCTAGAGATCGTGATTCACCCCTCCACTTT.

This clonotype was found many times. The chain joins TRBV5-1 to TRBJ2-1, with D tentatively TRBD2 (6 bases). With 5 bases removed from V and 8 bases from J, the gap between germline ends came to 20 bases. CDR1 is SGHRS, CDR2 YFSETQ, per germline. The CDR3 loop spans 15 amino acids. The CDR3 sequence is CASRFVPRLVDEQFF. The CDR3 bases are TGCGCCAGCAGATTCGTCCCGAGACTAGTCGATGAGCAGTTCTTC.

This clonotype appeared many times. This chain joins TRBV20-1 and TRBJ2-3; 8 bases match TRBD2. The length of the CDR3 is 14 residues. With V trimmed by 7 bases and J by 4 bases, 10 bases remained unmatched. Germline loops: CDR1 DFQATT, CDR2 SNEGSKA (reference sequence). CDR3 amino acids: CSVSGGAGSDTQYF. In nucleotides, the CDR3 is TGCAGTGTTTCCGGGGGGGCCGGGTCAGATACGCAGTATTTT.

There are many counts of this clonotype. J is TRBJ1-1 and V is TRBV5-1; D might be TRBD1 (5 bases). Germline V gene lookup returns CDR1 SGHRS and CDR2 YFSETQ. The CDR3 is 15 amino acids. V lost 4 bases to trimming and J lost 0 bases, with 13 bases between them. The CDR3 loop is CASSEIGEVNTEAFF. CDR3 bases: TGCGCCAGCAGCGAGATAGGGGAAGTGAACACTGAAGCTTTCTTT.

Many counts were recorded for this clonotype. The rearrangement joins TRBV28 to TRBJ2-2; the match to TRBD1 covers 7 bases. The CDR3 covers 15 residues. Germline CDR1 reads MDHEN; CDR2 reads SYDVKM. Trimming cost V 8 bases and J 4 bases; bases outside gene matches: 10. The CDR3 coding sequence is TGTGCCAGCTGCGTAGACAGGGTTGGCACCGGGGAGCTGTTTTTT. Translated, it gives CASCVDRVGTGELFF.

Worth noting for this clonotype: An end of the junction differs from the germline gene, which may be a read error. The rearrangement links TRBV20-1 to TRBJ2-3, with 13 bases fitting TRBD2. Per the germline V gene, CDR1 is DFQATT and CDR2 is SNEGSKA (reference sequence). The CDR3 contains 15 residues. The CDR3 protein is CCAPGLAGVEDTQYF. In DNA form, the CDR3 reads TGCTGTGCTCCCGGACTAGCGGGAGTAGAAGATACGCAGTATTTT.

This clonotype occurred many times. The CDR3 is CSASNSGTSRTGELFF. CDR3 coding DNA: TGCAGTGCTAGCAATTCGGGGACTAGTCGCACCGGGGAGCTGTTTTTT. J is TRBJ2-2 and V is TRBV20-1; TRBD2 aligns across 8 bases. Per germline, CDR1 DFQATT and CDR2 SNEGSKA (reference sequence). With V trimmed by 3 bases and J by 4 bases, 10 bases remained unmatched. The CDR3 is made up of 16 amino acids.

This clonotype showed up many times. The gene calls are TRBV5-1 and TRBJ1-2; possibly TRBD1 for D (5 bases). The CDR3 is 13 amino acids. Deletions cut 0 bases from V and 8 bases from J, with 11 bases between. The germline gives CDR1 SGHRS, CDR2 YFSETQ. CDR3 residues: CASSLAGTGGYTF. In DNA, the CDR3 is TGCGCCAGCAGCTTGGCTGGGACGGGCGGCTACACCTTC.

This clonotype showed up many times. This chain uses TRBV3-1 with TRBJ1-1; TRBD1 might be the D (5 bases). CDR1 is LGHDT, CDR2 YNNKEL, per germline (reference sequence). This CDR3 is 13 amino acids long. Between the trimmed V and J ends, which lost 1 base and 6 bases, there was a span of 9 bases. CDR3 in DNA: TGTGCCAGCAGCCAAGCAGGGCCGGCTGAAGCTTTCTTT. Its protein is CASSQAGPAEAFF.

This clonotype has at least ten counts. This rearrangement joins TRBV5-1 to TRBJ2-1, with 13 bases fitting TRBD2. This CDR3 region has 16 residues. The ends lost 4 bases at V and 4 bases at J; junction bases unmatched: 5. Germline V gives CDR1 SGHRS, CDR2 YFSETQ. The CDR3 loop reads CASSLGLAGPYNEQFF. CDR3 coding DNA: TGCGCCAGCAGCCTGGGACTAGCGGGACCTTACAATGAGCAGTTCTTC.

This clonotype was counted many times. The chain is built from TRBV7-2 and TRBJ1-5, with D tentatively TRBD1 (6 bases). V lost 3 bases and J 9 bases, leaving 18 bases between the germline ends. The CDR3 runs to 15 residues. Germline values: CDR1 SGHTA, CDR2 FQGNSA. Here the CDR3 reads CASSFDGPGHWPQHF. In DNA, the CDR3 is TGTGCCAGCAGCTTTGACGGTCCGGGACATTGGCCCCAGCATTTT.